These 20 T cell receptor beta chains were all obtained from the same sample, sequenced in a study of T cell responses to AZD1222 COVID-19 vaccine. Produced via immunoSEQ multiplex PCR; TCRdb's table is partial and in-frame only. The sample lists around 130,000 clones; 70% to 90% were seen once. Material: peripheral blood, obtained 28 days after the second AZD1222 dose. All receptors come from an adult who received the AZD1222 COVID-19 vaccine.

V gene TRBV19 combines with J gene TRBJ2-2, with a tentative D call TRBD2 (5 bases). The CDR3 spans 14 residues. Germline V gene data show CDR1 as LNHDA and CDR2 as SQIVND (reference sequence). V was cut by 5 bases and J by 6 bases, with 13 bases left in between. In nucleotides, the CDR3 is TGTGCCAGTAGTGTGATCGGGATTGCCGGGGAGCTGTTTTTT. It specifies CASSVIGIAGELFF.

V is TRBV14 and J is TRBJ2-3; 7 bases are shared with TRBD2. Germline-derived CDR1 and CDR2 are SGHDN and FVKESK. Trimming at V came to 4 bases and at J to 1 base, leaving 5 bases not matched to a gene. There are 15 residues in the CDR3. The CDR3 here is CASSRVGGGTDTQYF. In DNA, the CDR3 is TGTGCCAGCAGCCGAGTGGGGGGGGGCACAGATACGCAGTATTTT.

The chain links TRBV9 to TRBJ1-1; 7 bases align to TRBD1. This CDR3 is 16 amino acids long. Trimming took 5 bases from V and 1 from J; bases not matched to a gene: 11. Germline lookup yields CDR1 SGDLS and CDR2 YYNGEE. CDR3 sequence: CASSGWTGSGNTEAFF. CDR3 in DNA: TGTGCCAGCAGTGGTTGGACAGGCTCAGGGAACACTGAAGCTTTCTTT.

The chain employs TRBV7-9 and TRBJ1-5; D unresolved. CDR3 length: 16 amino acids. With 4 bases removed from V and 0 bases from J, the gap between germline ends came to 13 bases. CDR1 is SEHNR, CDR2 FQNEAQ, per germline (reference sequence). The CDR3 DNA reads TGTGCCAGCAGCTCTCAGTTGGGTCCTAGCAATCAGCCCCAGCATTTT. Its protein product is CASSSQLGPSNQPQHF.

V usage is TRBV11-3 and J usage is TRBJ2-7; D gene uncertain. The germline V gene has CDR1 SGHNT and CDR2 YENEEA. The CDR3 has 12 residues. V dropped 5 bases and J dropped 5 bases, with 10 bases sitting between them. This chain's CDR3 is CASSRTRNEQYF. DNA for the CDR3: TGTGCCAGCAGCCGGACGAGGAACGAGCAGTACTTC.

The J gene is TRBJ1-2, the V gene TRBV21-1. TRBV21-1 is a pseudogene locus. The CDR3 runs to 18 residues. CDR3 sequence (DNA): TGTGCCAGCAACCGTAGGACGTTCCCTGGCCCTAGACCCTATGGCTACACCTTC. This sequence encodes CASNRRTFPGPRPYGYTF.

The rearrangement uses TRBV25-1 and TRBJ2-7; D is unclear. The germline V gene encodes CDR1 MGHDK and CDR2 SYGVNS. V lost 0 bases and J lost 9, with 9 bases in between. CDR3 length: 12 residues. The CDR3 DNA follows: TGTGCCAGCAGTGAATATGAAGGAAGGCAGTACTTC. Encoded protein: CASSEYEGRQYF.

V is TRBV5-1 and J is TRBJ2-5; a possible D gene is TRBD1 (6 bases). Germline V lookup: CDR1 SGHRS, CDR2 YFSETQ. CDR3 length equals 14 residues. Trimming left V 4 bases short and J 4 bases short, with 14 bases between. As DNA, the CDR3 is TGCGCCAGCAGCGGGGGCCTGGGGGTAGAGACCCAGTACTTC. Its translation is CASSGGLGVETQYF.

CDR3 in amino acids: CASLRDRTNYGYTF. The CDR3 bases are TGTGCCAGCTTAAGGGACCGAACTAACTATGGCTACACCTTC. The chain employs TRBV7-2 and TRBJ1-2, with TRBD1 as a possible D gene (5 bases). The CDR3 loop spans 14 amino acids. From germline, CDR1 is SGHTA and CDR2 FQGNSA. The germline V and J ends were trimmed by 8 bases and 0 bases, with 13 bases remaining between them.

The chain combines TRBV19 with TRBJ1-5; 7 bases match TRBD1. Germline V gene lookup returns CDR1 LNHDA and CDR2 SQIVND (reference sequence). This CDR3 region has 15 residues. The V gene end was trimmed by 4 bases and the J gene end by 0 bases; junction bases not matched to a gene: 3. This chain's CDR3 is CASSKGAYSNQPQHF. Here the CDR3 DNA reads TGTGCCAGTAGTAAGGGGGCGTATAGCAATCAGCCCCAGCATTTT.

This rearrangement joins TRBV20-1 to TRBJ1-4, with 9 bases matching TRBD1. There are 14 residues in the CDR3. Per germline, CDR1 DFQATT and CDR2 SNEGSKA (reference sequence). With V trimmed by 3 bases and J by 7 bases, 6 bases remained unmatched. CDR3 sequence reads: CSASETGGVEKLFF. CDR3 nucleotides: TGCAGTGCTAGTGAGACAGGGGGTGTTGAAAAACTGTTTTTT.

V usage is TRBV14 and J usage is TRBJ1-1; 10 bases are a match to TRBD1. V shed 0 bases and J 7 bases; nucleotides not matched to a gene: 11. The CDR3 is 17 residues long. CDR1 SGHDN and CDR2 FVKESK come from the germline V gene. The CDR3 spells CASSQDIVGTGVDEAFF. The CDR3 region has the DNA TGTGCCAGCAGCCAAGATATAGTCGGGACAGGGGTCGATGAAGCTTTCTTT.

The CDR3 coding sequence is TGTGCCAGCAGCTTAGAAGGGACAACGAACACCGGGGAGCTGTTTTTT. Translation gives CASSLEGTTNTGELFF. The V and J genes are TRBV7-9 and TRBJ2-2; a possible D gene is TRBD1 (6 bases). The germline CDR1 and CDR2 sequences are SEHNR and FQNEAQ (reference sequence). The CDR3 consists of 16 residues. V was clipped by 1 base and J by 0 bases, with 9 bases between them.

This chain uses TRBV11-3 with TRBJ1-1; D unresolved. Trimming stripped 4 bases from V and 0 bases from J, with 15 bases between. The CDR3 contains 16 residues. Germline assignment: CDR1 SGHNT and CDR2 YENEEA. This CDR3 reads CASSSLIDGMNTEAFF. The CDR3 DNA reads TGTGCCAGCAGCTCCCTTATCGACGGCATGAACACTGAAGCTTTCTTT.

This chain uses TRBV5-4 with TRBJ2-5, with 8 bases identical to TRBD2. The CDR3 spans 16 residues. The V gene's germline CDR1 is SGHNT and CDR2 YYREEE (reference sequence). Trimming at V came to 0 bases and at J to 3 bases, leaving 7 bases not matched to a gene. CDR3 in DNA: TGTGCCAGCAGCTTGGTCGCCAGCGGGGGAAAAGAGACCCAGTACTTC. Amino acid sequence: CASSLVASGGKETQYF.

This clone was picked up a small number of times. The chain has TRBV18 and TRBJ2-7; TRBD1 aligns across 9 bases. The ends lost 6 bases at V and 7 bases at J; junction bases unmatched: 10. This CDR3 has 14 residues. Germline V gene sequence: CDR1 KGHSH, CDR2 LQKENI. The CDR3 spells CASSPPGQGGEQYF. CDR3 nucleotide sequence: TGTGCCAGCTCGCCCCCGGGACAGGGTGGGGAGCAGTACTTC.

The V call is TRBV5-1, the J call TRBJ2-7, with D maybe TRBD2 (6 bases). V was clipped by 3 bases and J by 3 bases, with 13 bases between them. Germline V gene data show CDR1 as SGHRS and CDR2 as YFSETQ. The length of the CDR3 is 14 residues. DNA of the CDR3: TGCGCCAGCAGCTCTCCGACTAGGGGCTACGAGCAGTACTTC. It translates to CASSSPTRGYEQYF.

The chain carries TRBV4-1 and TRBJ1-2; D is uncertain. The CDR3 consists of 14 residues. Germline CDR1 MGHRA, CDR2 YSYEKL. V was shortened by 5 bases and J by 4 bases, with 14 bases between the two germline ends. CDR3 coding DNA: TGCGCCAGCAGCAGATCAAGCAACAGCTATGGCTACACCTTC. Encoded protein: CASSRSSNSYGYTF.

This clone was detected once. The chain employs TRBV5-4 and TRBJ1-1; no clear D gene. V lost 2 bases, J lost 5 bases, and 13 bases lay in between. Germline V lookup: CDR1 SGHNT, CDR2 YYREEE (reference sequence). CDR3 length: 14 residues. CDR3 nucleotide sequence: TGTGCCAGCAGCTTAAGGGTCCTGGAAACTGAAGCTTTCTTT. Translation gives CASSLRVLETEAFF.

The V call is TRBV21-1, the J call TRBJ2-2; the D call of TRBD2 is as the table states it, not checked on the DNA. TRBV21-1 is annotated as a pseudogene. The CDR3 is 14 amino acids. CDR3: CASSKYGGSGELFF. The CDR3 coding sequence is TGTGCCAGCAGCAAATACGGGGGGTCCGGGGAGCTGTTTTTT.